A single sample is the source of the 8 T cell receptor beta chains below, sequenced in a study of cytomegalovirus exposure and HLA in healthy donors. Vbeta (60) and Jbeta (13) primers were used in the PCR. This table comes from immunoSEQ multiplex PCR, and its TCRdb copy is limited to in-frame clones, with some not included. The sample carries about 160,000 clones, 65% to 85% recorded once. The sequenced material came from PBMCs. These receptors were obtained from a woman aged 25 to 39 in good health and CMV-seropositive.

V and J are TRBV11-2 and TRBJ1-2; D call uncertain. The CDR3 totals 13 residues. V gave up 4 bases and J gave up 3 bases, with 9 bases separating them. The germline V gene has CDR1 SGHAT and CDR2 FQNNGV. CDR3 sequence: CASSSRGHYGYTF. In DNA form, the CDR3 reads TGTGCCAGCAGCTCACGAGGTCACTATGGCTACACCTTC.

The chain carries TRBV28 and TRBJ2-5; D possibly corresponds to TRBD2 (6 bases). V was trimmed by 5 bases and J by 1 base, leaving 8 bases between them. Germline V gene sequence: CDR1 MDHEN, CDR2 SYDVKM. The CDR3 covers 13 residues. The CDR3 reads CASSPGVQETQYF. Written as DNA, the CDR3 is TGTGCCAGCAGTCCGGGAGTCCAAGAGACCCAGTACTTC.

The rearrangement joins TRBV5-6 to TRBJ2-7; 7 nucleotides align to TRBD2. V was pared by 0 bases and J by 4 bases, with 4 bases of the junction left unmatched. Looked up from germline, CDR1 is SGHDT and CDR2 is YYEEEE. This CDR3 is 14 amino acids long. CDR3 nucleotides: TGTGCCAGCAGCTTGGGGGAGGGTTGGTACGAGCAGTACTTC. It encodes CASSLGEGWYEQYF.

This clone was picked up one time. The gene calls are TRBV9 and TRBJ2-2, with TRBD2 as a possible D gene (6 bases). CDR3 size: 17 residues. V was cut by 1 base and J by 5 bases, with 18 bases left in between. The germline CDR1 and CDR2 sequences are SGDLS and YYNGEE. The CDR3 is CASSVFGGVLRTGELFF. CDR3 DNA sequence: TGTGCCAGCAGCGTATTCGGGGGAGTCCTTAGGACCGGGGAGCTGTTTTTT.

V and J are TRBV6-5 and TRBJ1-4; TRBD1 aligns across 7 bases. CDR1 and CDR2 (germline): MNHEY, SVGAGI. The CDR3 is 16 amino acids. The J segment lost 6 bases and the V segment lost 3 bases, leaving 10 bases of the junction unmatched. The CDR3 loop is CASSYSGQVGYEKLFF. The CDR3 DNA reads as TGTGCCAGCAGTTATTCTGGACAGGTTGGGTATGAAAAACTGTTTTTT.

The chain couples TRBV5-4 to TRBJ2-5; perhaps TRBD1 as D (5 bases). Looked up from germline, CDR1 is SGHNT and CDR2 is YYREEE (reference sequence). This CDR3 comprises 15 residues. Trimming took 4 bases from V and 3 from J, leaving 16 bases between them. The CDR3 DNA reads TGTGCCAGCAGCCGGTTCTCGGCAGGGAAAGAGACCCAGTACTTC. This codes for CASSRFSAGKETQYF. Using reference TRBV5-4 and TRBJ2-5 for the parts outside the CDR3, the full variable domain is ETGVTQSPTHLIKTRGQQVTLRCSSQSGHNTVSWYQQALGQGPQFIFQYYREEENGRGNFPPRFSGLQFPNYSSELNVNALELDDSALYLCASSRFSAGKETQYFGPGTRLLVL.

The V gene is TRBV4-3, the J gene TRBJ2-1, with TRBD2 identical over 10 bases. CDR3 length: 15 residues. CDR1 is LGHNA and CDR2 is YSLEER in the germline V gene. Trimming removed 4 bases from V and 8 bases from J; junction bases left unmatched: 8. CDR3 residues: CASSPTAGGPHEQFF. In DNA, the CDR3 is TGCGCCAGCAGCCCGACAGCGGGGGGGCCTCATGAGCAGTTCTTC.

The rearrangement uses TRBV28 and TRBJ1-2; the D is unclear. Trimming removed 6 bases at V and 8 bases at J, with 22 bases between. The CDR3 loop spans 15 amino acids. Germline V gene data show CDR1 as MDHEN and CDR2 as SYDVKM. CDR3 nucleotide sequence: TGTGCCAGCAGCCTTATATCCTCGGGAGGGCTCGGCTACACCTTC. This codes for CASSLISSGGLGYTF.